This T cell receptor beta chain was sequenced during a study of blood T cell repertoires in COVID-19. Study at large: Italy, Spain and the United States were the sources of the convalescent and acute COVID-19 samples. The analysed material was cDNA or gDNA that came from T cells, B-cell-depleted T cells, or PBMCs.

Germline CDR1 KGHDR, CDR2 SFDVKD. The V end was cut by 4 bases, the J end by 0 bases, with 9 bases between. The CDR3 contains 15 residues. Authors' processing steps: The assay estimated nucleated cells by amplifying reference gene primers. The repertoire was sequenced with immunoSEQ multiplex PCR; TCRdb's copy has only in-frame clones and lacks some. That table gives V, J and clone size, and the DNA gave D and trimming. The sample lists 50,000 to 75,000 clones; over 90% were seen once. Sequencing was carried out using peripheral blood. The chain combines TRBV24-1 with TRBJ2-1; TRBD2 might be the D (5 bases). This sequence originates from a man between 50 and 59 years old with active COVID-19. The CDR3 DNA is TGTGCCACCAGTGACCCGGGAAGCTCCTACAATGAGCAGTTCTTC. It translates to CATSDPGSSYNEQFF.